The rows below give T cell receptor beta chains drawn from one sample of a study of graft-versus-host responses after intestinal transplantation. These receptors lack a known antigen. TCRdb's table, derived via immunoSEQ multiplex PCR, lists solely in-frame clones and lacks some. The sample lists under 100,000 clones; around 83% were seen once. The source material was unstimulated CD4+ T cells sorted from spleen or lymph node cells, sampled before intestinal transplant. The receptors were sampled from a human donor who received an intestinal transplant. CDR3s include the opening cysteine and the closing phenylalanine or tryptophan. A D gene is named only where the DNA matches it firmly. Some rows mark clone size as missing; the rest say once, few, many or name a class of expanded clone.

abundance	v_gene	d_gene	j_gene	CDR3nt	CDR3aa
.	TRBV7-9	TRBD1	TRBJ1-2	TGTGCCAGCAGCTTACCCAAAGCGGGACAGGGCTCCTATGGCTACACCTTC	CASSLPKAGQGSYGYTF
.	TRBV4-2	.	TRBJ2-3	TGTGCCAGCAGCCTCCTAGGGCAATCGGGGGGCGCAGAAGATACGCAGTATTTT	CASSLLGQSGGAEDTQYF
.	TRBV7-2	TRBD1	TRBJ1-2	TGTGCCAGCAGCTTAGATGCCCAGAGAACAGGGGAAGGAAACACCTTC	CASSLDAQRTGEGNTF
.	TRBV15	TRBD2	TRBJ2-7	TGTGCCACCAAGGCTAGCGGGAGGGCTAGGGACGAGCAGTACTTC	CATKASGRARDEQYF
once	TRBV6-5	.	TRBJ1-2	TGTGCCAGCAGTTACTCGATTTCGGTTCATGGCTACACCTTC	CASSYSISVHGYTF
once	TRBV29-1	.	TRBJ2-7	TGCAGCGTTGAGGGCGGACAGTCAATCTCCTACGAGCAGTACTTC	CSVEGGQSISYEQYF
.	TRBV9	TRBD2	TRBJ2-1	TGTGCCAGCAGCCCACGACTCTATAGCGGGGGTCCGAGCTCCTACAATGAGCAGTTCTTC	CASSPRLYSGGPSSYNEQFF
.	TRBV6-5	TRBD1	TRBJ2-5	TGTGCCAGCAGTCTATGGGACAGGCAAGAGACCCAGTACTTC	CASSLWDRQETQYF
.	TRBV5-1	.	TRBJ1-3	TGCGCCAGCAATCCAGGGTCTGGAAACACCATATATTTT	CASNPGSGNTIYF
.	TRBV5-1	TRBD1	TRBJ1-2	TGCGCCAGCAGCCGGGGGGGGACAGGGAATTATGGCTACACCTTC	CASSRGGTGNYGYTF
.	TRBV28	.	TRBJ2-7	TGTGCCAGCAGTCCCTTAAGGGGCATCTACGAGCAGTACTTC	CASSPLRGIYEQYF
.	TRBV5-1	TRBD1	TRBJ1-4	TGCGCCAGCAGTATTGAGGGGACAGGGGCGCTTAATGAAAAACTGTTTTTT	CASSIEGTGALNEKLFF
.	TRBV28	.	TRBJ1-2	TGTGCCAGCAGACATATTTACAGGAGAAACTATGGCTACACCTTC	CASRHIYRRNYGYTF
few	TRBV27	TRBD1	TRBJ2-7	TGTGCCAGCCGATCTAGACAGGGGTCCTCCTACGAGCAGTACTTC	CASRSRQGSSYEQYF
.	TRBV2	TRBD1	TRBJ2-1	TGTGCCAGCATAGTGGACAGGGGGCCCTACAATGAGCAGTTCTTC	CASIVDRGPYNEQFF
.	TRBV5-4	TRBD2	TRBJ2-1	TGTGCCAGCAGCTCTGGGACTAGCGGGGACAATGAGCAGTTCTTC	CASSSGTSGDNEQFF
.	TRBV10-3	.	TRBJ1-1	TGTGCCACCGCGGCGGCGACCGGGGCTTTCTTT	CATAAATGAFF
.	TRBV7-2	TRBD2	TRBJ2-7	TGTGCCAGCAGCTTACAAGCCGGGGGGGGCTCCATTTTCTACGAGCAGTACTTC	CASSLQAGGGSIFYEQYF
.	TRBV2	TRBD1	TRBJ1-5	TGTGCCAGCAGCGGGACAGGGGGCAATCAGCCCCAGCATTTT	CASSGTGGNQPQHF
once	TRBV6-1	.	TRBJ1-2	TGTGCCAGCAGTGCGACAGCGAACTATGGCTACACCTTC	CASSATANYGYTF
.	TRBV7-2	.	TRBJ1-2	TGTGCCAGCAGCTTAGTTGGGGGCAGCTATGGCTACACCTTC	CASSLVGGSYGYTF
.	TRBV28	.	TRBJ1-5	TGTGCCAGCAGGCGGAGCGGGGGATTTGGGAATCAGCCCCAGCATTTT	CASRRSGGFGNQPQHF
.	TRBV28	.	TRBJ1-4	TGTGCCAGCGGGAGGGATGGGCGGAAGTTTTTT	CASGRDGRKFF
.	TRBV5-4	TRBD2	TRBJ2-7	TGTGCCAGCAGCTCTCAGGGAGGGGACCACGAGCAGTACTTC	CASSSQGGDHEQYF
.	TRBV7-9	.	TRBJ1-1	TGTGCCAGCAGCTCTCGGGGTCCGAGTGACACTGAAGCTTTCTTT	CASSSRGPSDTEAFF
once	TRBV28	.	TRBJ2-3	TGTGCCAGCAGCCTTTACACAGATACGCAGTATTTT	CASSLYTDTQYF
.	TRBV29-1	.	TRBJ2-2	TGCAGCGTTGTAGGGTATGACAGACCGAACACCGGGGAGCTGTTTTTT	CSVVGYDRPNTGELFF
few	TRBV5-8	.	TRBJ2-7	TGTGCCAGCAGCTTGGCTAGGGCGGGCGAGCAGTACTTC	CASSLARAGEQYF
.	TRBV30	TRBD2	TRBJ2-3	TGTGCCTGGAGTACCCTAGCGGGGACCCTTACTCCGTATTTT	CAWSTLAGTLTPYF
.	TRBV19	TRBD1	TRBJ1-2	TGTGCCAGTAGTCGGGTGGACAGGGACCACTATGGCTACACCTTC	CASSRVDRDHYGYTF
.	TRBV5-4	TRBD2	TRBJ2-7	TGTGCCAGCAGCCCCCTAGCGGGAGGCGAGCAGTACTTC	CASSPLAGGEQYF
.	TRBV5-1	.	TRBJ1-4	TGCGCCAGCAGCTTGAGTGGCCGACACCACGCCTTTGAAAAACTGTTTTTT	CASSLSGRHHAFEKLFF
few	TRBV28	TRBD2	TRBJ2-3	TGTGCCAGCAGCCGTTGGGGAGCGGGGGGCGCAGATACGCAGTATTTT	CASSRWGAGGADTQYF
.	TRBV28	.	TRBJ1-6	TGTGCCAGCAGTTTCGCGGATAATTCACCCCTCCACTTT	CASSFADNSPLHF
.	TRBV11-2	TRBD2	TRBJ2-7	TGTGCCAGCAGCCTATGGACTAGCGGGAGGAACGAGCAGTACTTC	CASSLWTSGRNEQYF
.	TRBV9	.	TRBJ1-2	TGTGCCAGCAGCGTACCCGGGATCTATGGCTACACCTTC	CASSVPGIYGYTF
.	TRBV15	.	TRBJ2-3	TGTGCCACCAGGGCTAGACCCGGGGCAGATACGCAGTATTTT	CATRARPGADTQYF
.	TRBV28	TRBD1	TRBJ1-4	TGTGCCAGCAGGTCAGGGGGCGGGTATGAAAAACTGTTTTTT	CASRSGGGYEKLFF
.	TRBV18	TRBD2	TRBJ2-7	TGTGCCAGCTCACGGGGACTAGCGGGAGAGGTCGAGCAGTACTTC	CASSRGLAGEVEQYF
.	TRBV28	TRBD1	TRBJ1-4	TGTGCCAGCAGCTCCAGGGGGGCAGCAACTAATGAAAAACTGTTTTTT	CASSSRGAATNEKLFF
once	TRBV6-1	.	TRBJ1-5	TGTGCCAGCAGTATAGGAGGAAATCAGCCCCAGCATTTT	CASSIGGNQPQHF
.	TRBV11-1	TRBD1	TRBJ2-3	TGTGCCAGCAGCCCCACAGGGGAAGTCATAGATACGCAGTATTTT	CASSPTGEVIDTQYF
.	TRBV7-9	.	TRBJ2-7	TGTGCCAGCAGCTTAGTAGATCACTACGAGCAGTACTTC	CASSLVDHYEQYF
.	TRBV6-5	.	TRBJ1-5	TGTGCCAGCAGTTACTCGCCCACTTCAAATCAGCCCCAGCATTTT	CASSYSPTSNQPQHF
.	TRBV5-1	TRBD1	TRBJ1-4	TGCGCCAGCAGCCCGGGGACAGTTGCAACTAATGAAAAACTGTTTTTT	CASSPGTVATNEKLFF
.	TRBV28	.	TRBJ2-1	TGTGCCAGCAGATTGCCGGGACTTTCCTACAATGAGCAGTTCTTC	CASRLPGLSYNEQFF
.	TRBV27	TRBD1	TRBJ1-4	TGTGCCAGCAGAACCGGGACCAGGGGGATTTCTGAAAAACTGTTTTTT	CASRTGTRGISEKLFF
.	TRBV28	.	TRBJ2-7	TGTGCCAGCAGTTTAAGGCAGGGGCCCTCCTACGAGCAGTACTTC	CASSLRQGPSYEQYF
.	TRBV25-1	TRBD2	TRBJ2-7	TGTGCCAGCAGTGAATTTGGCGGGAGTATCTACGAGCAGTACTTC	CASSEFGGSIYEQYF
.	TRBV4-1	TRBD2	TRBJ2-2	TGCGCCAGCAGCCAAGAGATTGGGGGGGCGAACACCGGGGAGCTGTTTTTT	CASSQEIGGANTGELFF
.	TRBV18	.	TRBJ1-3	TGTGCCAGCTCACCCGCAGGGGCGAACACCATATATTTT	CASSPAGANTIYF
.	TRBV6-1	.	TRBJ1-5	TGTGCCAGCACAAGGGGATTTCAGCCCCAGCATTTT	CASTRGFQPQHF
many	TRBV4-2	TRBD2	TRBJ2-7	TGTGCCAGCAGCCAAGACGAAGCGGGAGGGTCCTACGAGCAGTACTTC	CASSQDEAGGSYEQYF
.	TRBV9	TRBD2	TRBJ2-3	TGTGCCAGCAGCGTAGCGGGCCTAGCGGGCGCAGATACGCAGTATTTT	CASSVAGLAGADTQYF
.	TRBV28	.	TRBJ2-1	TGTGCCAGCAGTTTACCCGCCGACATGTACAATGAGCAGTTCTTC	CASSLPADMYNEQFF
.	TRBV6-5	.	TRBJ2-7	TGTGCCAGCAGGGGAGGCTACGAGCAGTACTTC	CASRGGYEQYF
.	TRBV7-3	TRBD2	TRBJ2-1	TGTGCCAGCAGCCCACTAGCGGGCCACAATGAGCAGTTCTTC	CASSPLAGHNEQFF
.	TRBV27	.	TRBJ1-6	TGTGCCAGCCGGCCGGGAGGTGAGGGTAATTCACCCCTCCACTTT	CASRPGGEGNSPLHF
.	TRBV10-2	TRBD1	TRBJ2-5	TGCGCCAGCAGCGGTGACAGGGAAGAGACCCAGTACTTC	CASSGDREETQYF